This is a list of T cell receptor beta chains from one sample in a study of T cells of healthy individuals. One entry per CDR3 protein results from TCRdb running MiXCR on the 5' RACE reads. The sample includes 90,000 to 100,000 distinct CDR3 sequences, 17% of them seen just once. These receptors were obtained from a human donor in good health. The CDR3 runs from the conserved cysteine through the conserved F or W. D genes are given only for firm matches. Size tells how often a clone was seen (once, few, many) or the class of an expanded clone, and some rows leave it out.

d_call: TRBD2
clone_size: many
j_call: TRBJ2-3
v_call: TRBV10-3
cdr3_nt: TGTGCCATCAGTGACAGCGGGAGGGCCACAGATACGCAGTATTTT
cdr3_aa: CAISDSGRATDTQYF

d_call: NA
clone_size: NA
j_call: TRBJ2-3
v_call: TRBV7-8
cdr3_nt: TGTGCCAGCAGCCTCGGGCTAGCTTGGGATACGCAGTATTTT
cdr3_aa: CASSLGLAWDTQYF

d_call: NA
clone_size: many
j_call: TRBJ2-7
v_call: TRBV27
cdr3_nt: TGTGCCAGCAGTTTAGACAGAGGCTACGAGCAGTACTTC
cdr3_aa: CASSLDRGYEQYF

d_call: NA
clone_size: many
j_call: TRBJ2-1
v_call: TRBV20-1
cdr3_nt: TGCAGTGCTAGAGTTATGGGGGCCTATGAGCAGTTCTTC
cdr3_aa: CSARVMGAYEQFF

d_call: TRBD2
clone_size: many
j_call: TRBJ2-3
v_call: TRBV5-5
cdr3_nt: TGTGCCAGCAGGGCGGGACTAGCGGGGGATACGCAGTATTTT
cdr3_aa: CASRAGLAGDTQYF

d_call: NA
clone_size: NA
j_call: TRBJ2-1
v_call: TRBV20-1
cdr3_nt: TGCAGTGCTAGAGATGTGGGTTTTTCCTACAATGAGCAGTTCTTC
cdr3_aa: CSARDVGFSYNEQFF

d_call: TRBD1
clone_size: NA
j_call: TRBJ1-2
v_call: TRBV15
cdr3_nt: TGTGCCACCAGCAGAGATCTCGCGACAGGGGCCCTAACTAACTATGGCTACACCTTC
cdr3_aa: CATSRDLATGALTNYGYTF

d_call: NA
clone_size: many
j_call: TRBJ1-2
v_call: TRBV29-1
cdr3_nt: TGCAGCGTTGTTATCCAAGACTATGGCTACACCTTC
cdr3_aa: CSVVIQDYGYTF

d_call: TRBD1
clone_size: NA
j_call: TRBJ2-1
v_call: TRBV6-2/TRBV6-3
cdr3_nt: TGTGCCAGCACCGAGGACAGGGGTTACAATGAGCAGTTCTTC
cdr3_aa: CASTEDRGYNEQFF

d_call: NA
clone_size: NA
j_call: TRBJ1-2
v_call: TRBV29-1
cdr3_nt: TGCAGCGTTGAAGACCTCTTTTATGGCTACACCTTC
cdr3_aa: CSVEDLFYGYTF

d_call: NA
clone_size: few
j_call: TRBJ2-2
v_call: TRBV4-3
cdr3_nt: TGCGCCAGCAGCCAAGAGGAGGGGATCGGGGAGCTGTTTTTT
cdr3_aa: CASSQEEGIGELFF

d_call: NA
clone_size: many
j_call: TRBJ2-7
v_call: TRBV4-3
cdr3_nt: TGCGCCAGCAGCCAAGATCAGGGGACTGGGCCGTACGAGCAGTACTTC
cdr3_aa: CASSQDQGTGPYEQYF

d_call: TRBD1
clone_size: few
j_call: TRBJ1-4
v_call: TRBV20-1
cdr3_nt: TGCAGTGCTCCATGGGGACAGTTTAATGAAAAACTGTTTTTT
cdr3_aa: CSAPWGQFNEKLFF

d_call: NA
clone_size: many
j_call: TRBJ2-4
v_call: TRBV29-1
cdr3_nt: TGCAGCGTCCCCGGGAGACGGACCCTAGCCAAAAACATTCAGTACTTC
cdr3_aa: CSVPGRRTLAKNIQYF

d_call: NA
clone_size: NA
j_call: TRBJ1-1
v_call: TRBV20-1
cdr3_nt: TGCAGTGCTGGCCCACCGGGGAACACTGAAGCTTTCTTT
cdr3_aa: CSAGPPGNTEAFF

d_call: NA
clone_size: many
j_call: TRBJ2-7
v_call: TRBV11-2
cdr3_nt: TGTGCCAGCAGCTTACGAGTCTCCTACGAGCAGTACTTC
cdr3_aa: CASSLRVSYEQYF

d_call: NA
clone_size: many
j_call: TRBJ2-1
v_call: TRBV29-1
cdr3_nt: TGCAGCGTTGGGTTCTCCTACAATGAGCAGTTCTTC
cdr3_aa: CSVGFSYNEQFF

d_call: TRBD2
clone_size: NA
j_call: TRBJ2-5
v_call: TRBV6-5
cdr3_nt: TGTGCCAGCAGCCGGGCCGGGGGGGAGACCCAGTACTTC
cdr3_aa: CASSRAGGETQYF

d_call: TRBD1
clone_size: NA
j_call: TRBJ1-1
v_call: TRBV15
cdr3_nt: TGTGCCACCTGCTCAGGGGGAATGAACACTGAAGCTTTCTTT
cdr3_aa: CATCSGGMNTEAFF

d_call: NA
clone_size: many
j_call: TRBJ2-4
v_call: TRBV29-1
cdr3_nt: TGCAGCGTAGAACACCTAGCCAAAAACATTCAGTACTTC
cdr3_aa: CSVEHLAKNIQYF

d_call: TRBD2
clone_size: NA
j_call: TRBJ2-4
v_call: TRBV20-1
cdr3_nt: TGCAGTGCTTACCCCCCAACGGGACTAGGAATCATGCAGTACTTC
cdr3_aa: CSAYPPTGLGIMQYF

d_call: TRBD1
clone_size: many
j_call: TRBJ1-6
v_call: TRBV27
cdr3_nt: TGTGCCAGCAATACAGGGGAGAGACGATCACCCCTCCACTTT
cdr3_aa: CASNTGERRSPLHF

d_call: NA
clone_size: NA
j_call: TRBJ2-4
v_call: TRBV5-5
cdr3_nt: TGTGCCAGCAGCCTTGGAGGGGGGCTAGCCAAAAACATTCAGTACTTC
cdr3_aa: CASSLGGGLAKNIQYF

d_call: TRBD1
clone_size: few
j_call: TRBJ2-6
v_call: TRBV6-2/TRBV6-3
cdr3_nt: TGTGCCAGCGGGACAGCTGGGGCCAACGTCCTGACTTTC
cdr3_aa: CASGTAGANVLTF

d_call: TRBD1
clone_size: NA
j_call: TRBJ1-1
v_call: TRBV5-1
cdr3_nt: TGCGCCAGCAGCCCAGACAGGGCAATAATGAACACTGAAGCTTTCTTT
cdr3_aa: CASSPDRAIMNTEAFF

d_call: NA
clone_size: NA
j_call: TRBJ2-3
v_call: TRBV7-2
cdr3_nt: TGTGCCAGCAGCTTAGTTGGGACCGGAGCAGATACGCAGTATTTT
cdr3_aa: CASSLVGTGADTQYF

d_call: TRBD2
clone_size: many
j_call: TRBJ2-3
v_call: TRBV4-2
cdr3_nt: TGTGCCAGCAGCCAAGACCACCGACTAGCGGGGATGCAAGATACGCAGTATTTT
cdr3_aa: CASSQDHRLAGMQDTQYF

d_call: NA
clone_size: many
j_call: TRBJ2-3
v_call: TRBV20-1
cdr3_nt: TGCAGTGCTAGAGATCGACTCAGGGAGAGGTCCGATACGCAGTATTTT
cdr3_aa: CSARDRLRERSDTQYF

d_call: NA
clone_size: NA
j_call: TRBJ2-3
v_call: TRBV6-1
cdr3_nt: TGTGCCAGCGCCCTAGCGCTACTATCAGTTTCAGGCACAGATACGCAGTATTTT
cdr3_aa: CASALALLSVSGTDTQYF

d_call: TRBD1
clone_size: few
j_call: TRBJ2-4
v_call: TRBV4-1
cdr3_nt: TGCGCCAGCAGCCAGGAAGAGAGCGGGACAGGGGTCGGTCTGTCCAAAAACATTCAGTACTTC
cdr3_aa: CASSQEESGTGVGLSKNIQYF

d_call: NA
clone_size: few
j_call: TRBJ1-4
v_call: TRBV6-4
cdr3_nt: TGTGCCAGCAGTTCCAGGGGTGATGAAAAACTGTTTTTT
cdr3_aa: CASSSRGDEKLFF

d_call: TRBD2
clone_size: many
j_call: TRBJ2-3
v_call: TRBV27
cdr3_nt: TGTGCCAGCAGTTTAAAGGCTAGCGGGGGTACGCAGTATTTT
cdr3_aa: CASSLKASGGTQYF

d_call: TRBD2
clone_size: few
j_call: TRBJ2-1
v_call: TRBV3-1
cdr3_nt: TGTGCCAGCAGCCGACTAGCGGGAGTCTACAATGAGCAGTTCTTC
cdr3_aa: CASSRLAGVYNEQFF

d_call: TRBD1
clone_size: NA
j_call: TRBJ1-5
v_call: TRBV6-2/TRBV6-3
cdr3_nt: TGTGCCAGCAGTTACCTCCCCGGGACAGGGAAGCCCCAGCATTTT
cdr3_aa: CASSYLPGTGKPQHF

d_call: NA
clone_size: many
j_call: TRBJ2-1
v_call: TRBV24-1
cdr3_nt: TGTGCCACCAGTGATCCGGTCCAGGCATACAATGAGCAGTTCTTC
cdr3_aa: CATSDPVQAYNEQFF

d_call: TRBD1
clone_size: few
j_call: TRBJ2-7
v_call: TRBV18
cdr3_nt: TGTGCCAGCCAGGGACAGGGGGCCCACGAGCAGTACTTC
cdr3_aa: CASQGQGAHEQYF

d_call: TRBD1
clone_size: few
j_call: TRBJ2-1
v_call: TRBV5-1
cdr3_nt: TGCGCCAGCAGCCCAAGGACAGGGGATGAGCAGTTCTTC
cdr3_aa: CASSPRTGDEQFF

d_call: NA
clone_size: NA
j_call: TRBJ1-2
v_call: TRBV7-9
cdr3_nt: TGTGCCAGCATTAGGAATACAGACGCTAACTATGGCTACACCTTC
cdr3_aa: CASIRNTDANYGYTF

d_call: NA
clone_size: few
j_call: TRBJ1-5
v_call: TRBV12-3/TRBV12-4
cdr3_nt: TGTGCCACCTCACTCGATGGCAATCAGCCCCAGCATTTT
cdr3_aa: CATSLDGNQPQHF

d_call: NA
clone_size: NA
j_call: TRBJ2-7
v_call: TRBV5-1
cdr3_nt: TGCGCCAGCAGCTCACAGGGACTCTCCTACGAGCAGTACTTC
cdr3_aa: CASSSQGLSYEQYF

d_call: TRBD1
clone_size: NA
j_call: TRBJ1-5
v_call: TRBV5-6
cdr3_nt: TGTGCCAGCAGCTTAAGGGACAGGGGGTATTTACGGCCCCAGCATTTT
cdr3_aa: CASSLRDRGYLRPQHF

d_call: NA
clone_size: NA
j_call: TRBJ1-6
v_call: TRBV5-1
cdr3_nt: TGCGCCAGCAGCTCCGGGCGAGATAATTCACCCCTCCACTTT
cdr3_aa: CASSSGRDNSPLHF

d_call: NA
clone_size: NA
j_call: TRBJ2-1
v_call: TRBV20-1
cdr3_nt: TGCAGTGCGGGGGAGGGGGGTTACAATGAGCAGTTCTTC
cdr3_aa: CSAGEGGYNEQFF

d_call: TRBD1
clone_size: NA
j_call: TRBJ2-2
v_call: TRBV3-1
cdr3_nt: TGTGCCAGCGTAACCGGGACAGGGGGCAGAACCGGGGAGCTGTTTTTT
cdr3_aa: CASVTGTGGRTGELFF

d_call: NA
clone_size: NA
j_call: TRBJ2-2
v_call: TRBV5-6
cdr3_nt: TGTGCCAGCAGCTTGGGGAGGTCCGGGGAGCTGTTTTTT
cdr3_aa: CASSLGRSGELFF

d_call: TRBD2
clone_size: many
j_call: TRBJ2-1
v_call: TRBV20-1
cdr3_nt: TGCAGTGCCCCGCCCCTAGCGGGAGATATCAATGAGCAGTTCTTC
cdr3_aa: CSAPPLAGDINEQFF